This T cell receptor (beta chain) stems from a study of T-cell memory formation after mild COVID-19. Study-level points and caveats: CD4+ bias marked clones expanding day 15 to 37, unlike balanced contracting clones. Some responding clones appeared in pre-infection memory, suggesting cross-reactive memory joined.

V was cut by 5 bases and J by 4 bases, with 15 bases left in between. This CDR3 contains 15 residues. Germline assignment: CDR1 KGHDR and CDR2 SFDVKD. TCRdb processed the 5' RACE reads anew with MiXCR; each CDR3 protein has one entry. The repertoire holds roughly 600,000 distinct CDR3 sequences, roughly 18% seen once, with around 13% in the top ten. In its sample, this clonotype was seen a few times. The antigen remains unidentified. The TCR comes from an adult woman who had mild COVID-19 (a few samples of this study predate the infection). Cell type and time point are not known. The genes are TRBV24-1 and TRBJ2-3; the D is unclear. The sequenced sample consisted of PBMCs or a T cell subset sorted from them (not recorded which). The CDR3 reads CATSVDGLGPDTQYF. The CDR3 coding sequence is TGTGCCACCAGTGTCGACGGTCTAGGTCCAGATACGCAGTATTTT.